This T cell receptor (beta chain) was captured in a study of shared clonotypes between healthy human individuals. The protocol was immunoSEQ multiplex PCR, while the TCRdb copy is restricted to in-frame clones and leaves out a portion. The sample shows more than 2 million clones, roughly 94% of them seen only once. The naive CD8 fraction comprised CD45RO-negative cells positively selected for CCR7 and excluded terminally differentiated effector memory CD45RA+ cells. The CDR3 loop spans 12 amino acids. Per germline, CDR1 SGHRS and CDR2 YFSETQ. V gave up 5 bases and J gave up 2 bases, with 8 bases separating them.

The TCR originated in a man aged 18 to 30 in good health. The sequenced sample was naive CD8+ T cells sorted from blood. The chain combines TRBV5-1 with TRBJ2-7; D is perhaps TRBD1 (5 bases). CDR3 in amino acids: CASSDSPYEQYF. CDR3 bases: TGCGCCAGCAGTGACAGTCCCTACGAGCAGTACTTC.